Listed here is a single TCR beta chain. Its recognized antigen is unknown. No base-level quality is on record; no much larger clone is a single base apart. What this sample's time point label stands for: before neoadjuvant nivolumab. None of the patients had received prior systemic or radiation treatment, and all were newly diagnosed with stage II-IVA oral cavity squamous cell carcinoma. The cohort was made up of patients with locally advanced, HPV-negative oral cavity squamous cell carcinoma. No culture maintenance or expansion was done, as the peripheral blood mononuclear cells went straight to analysis. Samples were obtained from a longitudinal correlative study of a single-arm phase II trial of neoadjuvant nivolumab in oral cavity squamous cell carcinoma. Genomic DNA-based TCRbeta sequencing was performed on subject-matched pre- and post-treatment PBMCs and tumors from three responders and three non-responders. Peripheral blood mononuclear cells were drawn once before nivolumab treatment and a second time after treatment, when surgery took place. Genomic DNA was isolated from PBMCs using the Maxwell RSC DNA from Cells kit.

From the cysteine through the phenylalanine, the CDR3 covers 14 amino acids. Just the 42-base CDR3 DNA is kept, in frame starting at base 1. CDR1 ENHRY and CDR2 SYGVKD were looked up in the germline V gene. The germline V end is reduced by 4 bases and the J end by 3 bases; junction bases left unmatched: 6. The entry originates in a study of neoadjuvant anti-PD-1 for oral cavity cancer (dated by TCRdb to about 2021). Study-level background: Three to four biweekly doses of nivolumab at 3 mg/kg were mostly administered to patients before curative-intent surgical resection. A fourth nivolumab dose was given around day 43 to patients without progression, and definitive surgical resection was performed in those patients on days 50-56. Under RECIST 1.1, patients with complete response, partial response or stable disease were classed as responders, and patients with progression were classed as non-responders. A roughly 34% response rate was observed in the parent correlative cohort, in which around 13 patients were included. General conclusions and limits of the study: The TCR analyses had only a few patients in each response group, and the authors called for validation in larger cohorts. A higher pretreatment blood Treg/Th17 ratio correlated with both higher pretreatment blood TCRbeta clonality and lower post-treatment tumor TCRbeta clonality. Within PBMCs, T cell clonality (Gini index) was significantly higher in non-responders than responders after neoadjuvant nivolumab.

For deep sequencing, each PBMC sample was run in six replicates, with libraries mostly built from 400 to 550 ng of input genomic DNA. Following the manufacturer's instructions, the team built TCRbeta libraries using the immunoSEQ hsTCRbeta kit. The finished libraries were brought together in one pool at approximately 3.1 nM, which was then read using an Illumina NovaSeq 6000 S4 flow cell. Concerning the study's data processing: Raw data preprocessing and quality control were performed with the immunoSEQ Analyzer. The analysis was restricted to productive rearrangements, with each unique CDR3 amino acid sequence defining a clonotype. Repertoire clonality was estimated as the Gini-Simpson index, which was calculated using the R package tcR. Student's t test was used to compare Gini indices, and Pearson correlation was used to assess associations with tumor size change. Not all clones reach the TCRdb copy of this immuneACCESS table, which keeps in-frame sequences only. Checked studies attribute under half of the gap to unresolved V genes and leave the rest unexplained. The DNA gave D and trimming, while V, J and clone size come from that table. The sample table holds around 81,000 clones, of which roughly four fifths were seen once. The top ten clones comprise approximately 3.4% of the sample.

This sample comprised PBMCs, obtained before nivolumab (anti-PD-1) treatment. Recombination connected TRBV10-3 to TRBJ2-7, with 7 bases in between that match TRBD2. The TCR comes from a person between 40 and 85 years old with oral cavity squamous cell carcinoma. The DNA is TGTGCCATCAGTGGGGCTAGCGGCATCTACGAGCAGTACTTC. It translates to CAISGASGIYEQYF.